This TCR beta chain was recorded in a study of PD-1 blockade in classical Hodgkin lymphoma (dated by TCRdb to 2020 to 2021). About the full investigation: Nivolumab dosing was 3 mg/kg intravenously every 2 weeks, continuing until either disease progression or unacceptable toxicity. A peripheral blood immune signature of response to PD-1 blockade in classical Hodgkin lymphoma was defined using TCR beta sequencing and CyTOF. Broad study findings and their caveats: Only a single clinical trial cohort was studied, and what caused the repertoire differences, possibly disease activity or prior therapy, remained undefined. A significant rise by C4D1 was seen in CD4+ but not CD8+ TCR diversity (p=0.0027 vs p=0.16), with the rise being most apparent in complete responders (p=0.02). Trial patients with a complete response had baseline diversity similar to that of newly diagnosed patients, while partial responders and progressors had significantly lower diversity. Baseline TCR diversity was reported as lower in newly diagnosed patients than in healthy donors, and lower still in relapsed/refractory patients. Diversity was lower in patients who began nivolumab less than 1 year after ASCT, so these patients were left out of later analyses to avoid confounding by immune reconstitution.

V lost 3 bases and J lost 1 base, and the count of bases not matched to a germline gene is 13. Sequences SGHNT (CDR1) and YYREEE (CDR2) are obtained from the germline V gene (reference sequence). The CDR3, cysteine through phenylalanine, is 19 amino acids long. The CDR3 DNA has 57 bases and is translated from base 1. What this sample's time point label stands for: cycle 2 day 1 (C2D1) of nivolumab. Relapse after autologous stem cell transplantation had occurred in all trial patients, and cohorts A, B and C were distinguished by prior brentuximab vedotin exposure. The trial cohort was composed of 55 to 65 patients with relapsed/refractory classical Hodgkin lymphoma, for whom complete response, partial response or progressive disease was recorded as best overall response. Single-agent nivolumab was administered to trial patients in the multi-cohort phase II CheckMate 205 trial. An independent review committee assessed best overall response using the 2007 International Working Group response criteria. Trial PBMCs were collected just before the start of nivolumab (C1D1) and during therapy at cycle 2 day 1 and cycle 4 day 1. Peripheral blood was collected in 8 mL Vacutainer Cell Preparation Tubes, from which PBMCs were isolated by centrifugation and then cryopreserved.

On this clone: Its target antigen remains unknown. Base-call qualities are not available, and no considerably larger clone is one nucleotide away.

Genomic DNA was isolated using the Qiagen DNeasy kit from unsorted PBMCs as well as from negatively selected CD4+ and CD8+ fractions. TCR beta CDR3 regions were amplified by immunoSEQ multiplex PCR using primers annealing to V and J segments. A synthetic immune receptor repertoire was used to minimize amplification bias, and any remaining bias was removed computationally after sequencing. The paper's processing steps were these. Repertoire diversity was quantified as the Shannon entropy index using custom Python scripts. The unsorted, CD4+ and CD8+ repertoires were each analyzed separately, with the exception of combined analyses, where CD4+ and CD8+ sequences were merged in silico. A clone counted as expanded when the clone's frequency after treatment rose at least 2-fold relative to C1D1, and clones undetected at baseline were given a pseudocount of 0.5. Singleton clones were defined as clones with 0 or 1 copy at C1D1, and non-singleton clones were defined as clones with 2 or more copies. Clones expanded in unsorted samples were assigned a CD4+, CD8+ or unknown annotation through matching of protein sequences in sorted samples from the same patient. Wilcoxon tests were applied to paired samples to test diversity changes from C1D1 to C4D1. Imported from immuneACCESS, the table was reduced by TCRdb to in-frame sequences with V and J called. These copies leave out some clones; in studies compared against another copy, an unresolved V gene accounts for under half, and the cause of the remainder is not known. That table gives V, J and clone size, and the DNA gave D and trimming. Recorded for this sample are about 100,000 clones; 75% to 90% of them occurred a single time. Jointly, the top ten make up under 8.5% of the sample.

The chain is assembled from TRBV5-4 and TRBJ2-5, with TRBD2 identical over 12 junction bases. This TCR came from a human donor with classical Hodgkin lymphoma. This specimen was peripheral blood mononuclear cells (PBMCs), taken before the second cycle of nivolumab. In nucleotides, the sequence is TGTGCCAGCAGCTCGGTTCGATTGCTAGCGGGGGGGTTCCAAGAGACCCAGTACTTC. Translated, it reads CASSSVRLLAGGFQETQYF.